The 9 T cell receptor beta chains reported below all come from one sample, sequenced in a study of T cells in Graves' hyperthyroidism and ophthalmopathy. Using RNA transcripts as the source, TCR beta CDR3 regions were amplified. First-round RT-PCR of the TCR CDR3 relied on the HTBI primer set. A single record per CDR3 protein comes from TCRdb applying MiXCR to the multiplex PCR reads. The sample includes approximately 740,000 distinct CDR3 sequences, 14% of them seen just once. Sequenced material: blood. These receptors all come from a woman aged 18 to 35 with Graves' hyperthyroidism.

This clonotype was recorded a few times. The chain carries TRBV27 and TRBJ2-5, with a possible D match to TRBD2 (5 bases). Trimming cost V 6 bases and J 1 base, with 12 bases left between them. Germline CDR1 reads MNHEY; CDR2 reads SMNVEV (reference sequence). The CDR3 spans 14 residues. CDR3 loop: CASSLQRAQETQYF. The CDR3 DNA sequence: TGTGCCAGCAGCTTACAGAGGGCCCAAGAGACCCAGTACTTC.

This clonotype appeared many times. The chain carries TRBV28 and TRBJ1-1; D is perhaps TRBD1 (5 bases). Germline V gene lookup returns CDR1 MDHEN and CDR2 SYDVKM. With 3 bases removed from V and 6 bases from J, the gap between germline ends came to 17 bases. This CDR3 is built from 15 residues. CDR3 residues: CASSFRGISIAEAFF. The CDR3 coding sequence is TGTGCCAGCAGTTTCCGGGGGATTAGTATTGCTGAAGCTTTCTTT.

The rearrangement links TRBV30 to TRBJ2-7; D is possibly TRBD2 (5 bases). The V end was cut by 3 bases, the J end by 3 bases, with 12 bases between. Germline assignment: CDR1 GTSNPN and CDR2 SVGIG (reference sequence). This CDR3 is 13 amino acids long. CDR3: CAWSHGRDYEQYF. The CDR3 bases are TGTGCCTGGAGCCATGGCCGGGACTACGAGCAGTACTTC.

Only a few counts were recorded for this clonotype. The chain combines TRBV12-5 with TRBJ2-4; 7 positions agree with TRBD2. The germline CDR1 and CDR2 sequences are LGHNT and FRNRAP. This CDR3 is 16 amino acids long. The J segment lost 3 bases and the V segment lost 4 bases, leaving 9 bases of the junction unmatched. CDR3 loop: CASGSAGTIGKNIQYF. The CDR3 DNA reads as TGTGCTAGTGGTTCCGCCGGGACTATTGGCAAAAACATTCAGTACTTC.

This clonotype was recorded many times. The rearrangement joins TRBV29-1 to TRBJ2-5; D is perhaps TRBD1 or TRBD2 (5 bases each). This CDR3 is 10 amino acids long. V was trimmed by 6 bases and J by 6 bases, leaving 8 bases between them. Germline V gene data show CDR1 as SQVTM and CDR2 as ANQGSEA. For the CDR3, the DNA is TGCAGCGTGACGGGACAGACCCAGTACTTC. Its translation: CSVTGQTQYF.

This clonotype was seen at least ten times. The V gene is TRBV2, the J gene TRBJ1-1; D is unclear. V was cut by 6 bases and J by 7 bases, with 15 bases left in between. This CDR3 comprises 13 residues. Germline V CDR1 and CDR2: SNHLY, FYNNEI. The CDR3 nucleotides read TGTGCCAGCAGCGTTACGGACCGCGTTGAAGCTTTCTTT. Its translation is CASSVTDRVEAFF. Variable domain in full (rest from reference TRBV2 and TRBJ1-1): EPEVTQTPSHQVTQMGQEVILRCVPISNHLYFYWYRQILGQKVEFLVSFYNNEISEKSEIFDDQFSVERPDGSNFTLKIRSTKLEDSAMYFCASSVTDRVEAFFGQGTRLTVV.

This clonotype was found many times. The chain couples TRBV24-1 to TRBJ2-1, with 7 bases lining up with TRBD2. Germline V gene data show CDR1 as KGHDR and CDR2 as SFDVKD. This CDR3 spans 15 amino acids. V lost 6 bases and J lost 5; bases outside the gene matches: 9. Here the CDR3 reads CATSSPSGANNEQFF. CDR3 in DNA: TGTGCCACCAGTTCTCCTAGCGGAGCGAACAATGAGCAGTTCTTC.

This clonotype has more than one count but fewer than ten. This sequence joins TRBV6-2 or TRBV6-3 and TRBJ2-1; D remains ambiguous. Germline V gives CDR1 MNHEY, CDR2 SVGEGT. With 2 bases removed from V and 8 bases from J, the gap between germline ends came to 7 bases. The CDR3 loop spans 12 amino acids. CDR3 nucleotides: TGTGCCAGCAGTTACAACCGCGATGAGCAGTTCTTC. This gives the protein CASSYNRDEQFF.

V usage is TRBV11-2 and J usage is TRBJ1-1; D may be TRBD1 (6 bases). Germline V CDR1 and CDR2: SGHAT, FQNNGV. The V and J ends lost 6 bases and 5 bases respectively, with 16 bases between them. The CDR3 has 14 amino acids. CDR3 nucleotide sequence: TGTGCCAGCAGGCGGACAGCCCCAACAACTGAAGCTTTCTTT. This translates into CASRRTAPTTEAFF.